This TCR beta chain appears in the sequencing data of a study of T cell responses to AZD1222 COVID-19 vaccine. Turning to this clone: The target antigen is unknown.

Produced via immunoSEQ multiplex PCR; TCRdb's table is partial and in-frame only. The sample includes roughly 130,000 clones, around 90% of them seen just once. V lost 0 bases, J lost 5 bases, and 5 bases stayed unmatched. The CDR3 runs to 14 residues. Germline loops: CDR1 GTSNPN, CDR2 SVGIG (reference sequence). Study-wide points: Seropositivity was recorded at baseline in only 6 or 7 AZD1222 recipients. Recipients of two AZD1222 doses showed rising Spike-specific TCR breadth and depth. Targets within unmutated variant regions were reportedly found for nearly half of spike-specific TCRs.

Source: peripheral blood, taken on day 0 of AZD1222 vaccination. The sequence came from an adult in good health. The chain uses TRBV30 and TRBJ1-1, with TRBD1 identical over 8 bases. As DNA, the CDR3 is TGTGCCTGGAGTGTAACAGGGGGACGAACTGAAGCTTTCTTT. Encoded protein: CAWSVTGGRTEAFF.